This note documents a single T cell receptor (beta chain) sequence. Its target is not known. This entry comes from a study of CD8+CD57+ T cells in acquired aplastic anemia. Study findings and constraints: Patients did not significantly differ from controls in CD8+ Simpson's diversity. The number of CD8+ CDR3 sequences shared by patients and controls was approximately 31.

J gave up 4 bases and V 0 bases, and 1 base lay outside the gene matches. CDR3 length: 14 residues. Germline V gene lookup returns CDR1 SGHKS and CDR2 YYEKEE (reference sequence). The authors sequenced patients whose flow cytometry had shown CD8+CD57+ cell expansion. Every patient was diagnosed with severe acquired aplastic anemia. CDR3 and TCR beta VDJ profiling relied on genomic DNA as the template. TCRdb fed the reads into MiXCR, producing one record per CDR3 protein. The table lists approximately 250,000 distinct CDR3 sequences, about 80% of them singletons. Sequencing input: sorted CD4+, CD8+, or CD8+CD57+ T cells (not recorded which) from PBMCs. The chain combines TRBV5-5 with TRBJ2-5, with 9 bases matching TRBD1. The sequence was obtained from a human donor with aplastic anemia. The CDR3 DNA is TGTGCCAGCAGCTTGGAACAGGGGGCAGAGACCCAGTACTTC. Amino acid sequence: CASSLEQGAETQYF.